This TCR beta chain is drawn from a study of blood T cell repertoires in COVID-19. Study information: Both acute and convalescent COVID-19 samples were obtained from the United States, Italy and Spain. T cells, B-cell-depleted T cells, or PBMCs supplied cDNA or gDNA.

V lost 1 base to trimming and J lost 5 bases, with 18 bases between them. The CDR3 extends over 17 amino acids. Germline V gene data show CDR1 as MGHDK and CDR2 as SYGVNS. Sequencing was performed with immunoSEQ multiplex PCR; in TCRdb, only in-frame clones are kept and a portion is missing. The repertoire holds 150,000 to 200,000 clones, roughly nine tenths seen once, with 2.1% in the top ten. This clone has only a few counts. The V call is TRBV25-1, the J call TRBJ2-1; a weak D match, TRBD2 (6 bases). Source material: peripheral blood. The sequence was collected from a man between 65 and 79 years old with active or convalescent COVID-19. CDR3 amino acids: CASSEFGGLGGNNEQFF. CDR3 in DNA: TGTGCCAGCAGTGAATTCGGGGGACTGGGTGGTAACAATGAGCAGTTCTTC.